This entry lists 16 T cell receptor beta chains sequenced from one sample in a study of sequential checkpoint blockade in melanoma. The treatment is: randomized to nivolumab then ipilimumab (arm A) or the reverse (arm B). Some clones are missing from TCRdb's copy, which holds only in-frame ones; the method was immunoSEQ multiplex PCR. The sample shows 35,000 to 45,000 clones, approximately 84% of them seen only once. Sequences were derived from CD8+ T cells sorted from blood (inferred from file names), sampled from a patient given nivolumab and ipilimumab in sequence. Receptor source: a human donor with melanoma.

This sequence joins TRBV27 and TRBJ2-5, with 11 bases that match TRBD1. TRBJ2-7 matches the DNA end more closely, so the J call is doubtful. Germline V gene lookup returns CDR1 MNHEY and CDR2 SMNVEV (reference sequence). The CDR3 contains 15 residues. The CDR3 DNA follows: TGTGCCAGCAGTCTCCGTGGACAGGGGGCTGGCGAGCAGTACTTC. Translating gives CASSLRGQGAGEQYF.

Here the CDR3 reads CASSSADRGLDEQYF. For the CDR3, the DNA is TGTGCCAGCAGCTCCGCGGACAGGGGGCTTGACGAGCAGTACTTC. The chain recombines TRBV11-2 with TRBJ2-7; TRBD1 agrees at 11 bases. The CDR3 runs to 15 residues. From germline, CDR1 is SGHAT and CDR2 FQNNGV. V lost 4 bases, J lost 5 bases, and 7 bases stayed unmatched.

The chain couples TRBV28 to TRBJ2-7, with D possibly matching TRBD2 (6 bases). This CDR3 region has 11 residues. Germline V lookup: CDR1 MDHEN, CDR2 SYDVKM. Between the trimmed V and J ends, which lost 3 bases and 6 bases, there was a span of 6 bases. In nucleotides, the CDR3 is TGTGCCAGCAGTTTCGGGGGCGAGCAGTACTTC. This encodes CASSFGGEQYF.

The V call is TRBV6-5, the J call TRBJ2-2, with 8 bases fitting TRBD1. CDR3 length: 14 residues. Germline V lookup: CDR1 MNHEY, CDR2 SVGAGI. The V segment lost 2 bases and the J segment 4 bases; nucleotides outside the gene matches: 0. The CDR3, as DNA: TGTGCCAGCAGTTACGGGACAGGCACCGGGGAGCTGTTTTTT. Encoded protein: CASSYGTGTGELFF.

The CDR3 bases are TGTGCCAGCAGGCCAGCACAGGCTCTCCATACGCAGTATTTT. Protein sequence: CASRPAQALHTQYF. The V call is TRBV27, the J call TRBJ2-3, with a tentative D call TRBD1 (5 bases). Between the trimmed V and J ends, which lost 6 bases and 7 bases, there was a span of 17 bases. Germline V gene sequence: CDR1 MNHEY, CDR2 SMNVEV (reference sequence). CDR3 length: 14 amino acids.

V usage is TRBV10-3 and J usage is TRBJ2-1, with D perhaps matching TRBD2 (7 bases). The length of the CDR3 is 14 residues. V shed 7 bases and J shed 9 bases, with 19 bases lying between them. The germline gives CDR1 ENHRY, CDR2 SYGVKD. CDR3 loop: CAIKRGGDIGEQFF. Here the CDR3 DNA reads TGTGCCATCAAGAGAGGGGGGGATATAGGTGAGCAGTTCTTC.

V usage is TRBV27 and J usage is TRBJ2-3; D unresolved. The germline CDR1 and CDR2 sequences are MNHEY and SMNVEV (reference sequence). The CDR3 loop spans 14 amino acids. V lost 4 bases, J lost 0 bases, and 8 bases lay in between. The DNA of the CDR3 is TGTGCCAGCAGTTCCATTTTTAGCACAGATACGCAGTATTTT. Encoded protein: CASSSIFSTDTQYF.

The chain is built from TRBV6-1 and TRBJ1-1; unclear D gene. From germline, CDR1 is MNHNS and CDR2 SASEGT. Trimming stripped 7 bases from V and 0 bases from J, with 6 bases between. The CDR3 spans 12 residues. This CDR3 is CASKEMNTEAFF. The CDR3 region has the DNA TGTGCCAGCAAGGAGATGAACACTGAAGCTTTCTTT.

The rearrangement joins TRBV7-3 to TRBJ2-1; D might be TRBD2 (6 bases). Germline CDR1 is SGHTA and CDR2 is FQGTGA. V gave up 5 bases and J gave up 6 bases, with 20 bases separating them. The CDR3 contains 16 residues. The CDR3 spells CASSPGWGGNFNEQFF. In DNA, the CDR3 is TGTGCCAGCAGCCCCGGATGGGGCGGGAACTTCAATGAGCAGTTCTTC.

CDR3 loop: CASSINGQGNTEAFF. The CDR3 DNA reads as TGTGCCAGTAGTATAAATGGACAGGGAAACACTGAAGCTTTCTTT. This chain uses TRBV19 with TRBJ1-1; 8 bases are shared with TRBD1. V lost 2 bases and J lost 2; bases outside the gene matches: 4. The CDR3 sequence is 15 residues long. The germline V gene encodes CDR1 LNHDA and CDR2 SQIVND (reference sequence).

This clone was recorded a few times. The J gene is TRBJ1-2, the V gene TRBV6-1; D perhaps matches TRBD1 (5 bases). The germline gives CDR1 MNHNS, CDR2 SASEGT. The CDR3 is 13 residues long. Trimming stripped 5 bases from V and 6 bases from J, with 13 bases between. The DNA for the CDR3 is TGTGCCAGCAGTTCTAGGGCAGGGAATGGCTACACCTTC. Translated: CASSSRAGNGYTF.

The V and J genes are TRBV11-1 and TRBJ2-3; 10 nucleotides line up with TRBD2. The germline V gene encodes CDR1 SGHAT and CDR2 FQDESV (reference sequence). V gave up 0 bases and J gave up 2 bases; unmatched junction bases: 5. The CDR3 length is 17 residues. The DNA for the CDR3 is TGTGCCAGCAGCTTAGCCCTAGCGGGGGCTCTCACAGATACGCAGTATTTT. Translation: CASSLALAGALTDTQYF.

In nucleotides, the CDR3 is TGTGCCAGCAGCTTTCCCAAGCGGGGCACAAGCACAGATACGCAGTATTTT. The encoded protein is CASSFPKRGTSTDTQYF. The J gene is TRBJ2-3, the V gene TRBV11-2; 7 nucleotides line up with TRBD2. The trim removed 3 bases at V and 0 bases at J, leaving 9 bases unmatched. Germline CDR1 and CDR2: SGHAT and FQNNGV. CDR3 size: 17 residues.

This rearrangement joins TRBV4-1 to TRBJ1-6; D not certain. This CDR3 contains 18 residues. V lost 0 bases and J lost 3, with 15 bases in between. Germline CDR1 is MGHRA and CDR2 is YSYEKL. The DNA for the CDR3 is TGCGCCAGCAGCCAAGATAGTAGGAGGGCCCTCTATAATTCACCCCTCCACTTT. Residues: CASSQDSRRALYNSPLHF.

This clone was seen more than once but under ten times. The chain links TRBV5-1 to TRBJ1-1; TRBD1 matches at 7 bases. CDR1 is SGHRS and CDR2 is YFSETQ in the germline V gene. There are 16 residues in the CDR3. The V gene end was trimmed by 0 bases and the J gene end by 4 bases; junction bases not matched to a gene: 9. The DNA of the CDR3 is TGCGCCAGCAGCTTGGCCGGAGGGGGCTTGGGCACTGAAGCTTTCTTT. Amino acid sequence: CASSLAGGGLGTEAFF.

The rearrangement joins TRBV19 to TRBJ2-7; TRBD2 matches 8 bases. V lost 4 bases to trimming and J lost 3 bases; unmatched junction nucleotides: 8. Germline lookup yields CDR1 LNHDA and CDR2 SQIVND (reference sequence). This CDR3 comprises 15 residues. The CDR3 is CASSNRLALNYEQYF. The CDR3, as DNA: TGTGCCAGTAGTAACCGACTAGCGCTTAACTACGAGCAGTACTTC.